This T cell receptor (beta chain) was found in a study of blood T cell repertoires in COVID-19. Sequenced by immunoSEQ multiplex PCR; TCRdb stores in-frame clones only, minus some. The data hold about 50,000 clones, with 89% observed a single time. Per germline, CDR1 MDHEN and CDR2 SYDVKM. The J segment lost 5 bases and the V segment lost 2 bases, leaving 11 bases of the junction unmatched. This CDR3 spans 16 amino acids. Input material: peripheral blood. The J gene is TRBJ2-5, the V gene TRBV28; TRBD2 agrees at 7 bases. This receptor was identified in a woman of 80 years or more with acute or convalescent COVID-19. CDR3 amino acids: CASSLGVAGGYETQYF. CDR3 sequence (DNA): TGTGCCAGCAGTTTAGGGGTAGCGGGTGGGTATGAGACCCAGTACTTC. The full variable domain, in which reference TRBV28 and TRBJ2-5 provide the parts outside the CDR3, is DVKVTQSSRYLVKRTGEKVFLECVQDMDHENMFWYRQDPGLGLRLIYFSYDVKMKEKGDIPEGYSVSREKKERFSLILESASTNQTSMYLCASSLGVAGGYETQYFGPGTRLLVL.